This entry lists 28 T cell receptor beta chains sequenced from one sample in a study of blood T cell repertoires in COVID-19 (dated by TCRdb to between 2020 and 2021). Library preparation used the immunoSEQ multiplex PCR assay. TCRdb provides this immuneACCESS table in a form limited to in-frame rearrangements. Some clones are lacking; in checked studies, under half of them reflect an unresolved V gene, and why the rest are absent is not known. The sample table lists 200,000 to 300,000 clones, just over 85% of them with a count of one. In total, the top ten clones hold approximately 1.7% of the sample. Sequences were obtained from PBMCs or T cells enriched from blood (not recorded which). The receptors were sampled from a man aged 40-50 years who had recovered from COVID-19.

The rearrangement links TRBV3-1 (or the pseudogene TRBV3-2) to TRBJ1-5; D gene ambiguous. Per germline, CDR1 LGHDT and CDR2 YNNKEL (reference sequence). There are 13 residues in the CDR3. V was pared by 1 base and J by 7 bases, with 8 bases between. CDR3: CASSQAPGQPQHF. CDR3 coding DNA: TGTGCCAGCAGCCAAGCCCCGGGGCAGCCCCAGCATTTT.

The V and J genes are TRBV11-2 and TRBJ1-2, with 9 bases matching TRBD1. V gave up 5 bases and J gave up 4 bases; unmatched junction bases: 2. Germline V gene data show CDR1 as SGHAT and CDR2 as FQNNGV. This CDR3 spans 13 amino acids. The DNA of the CDR3 is TGTGCCAGCAGCAGGGGACAGGGCTATGGCTACACCTTC. The encoded protein is CASSRGQGYGYTF.

The V and J genes are TRBV28 and TRBJ1-2; TRBD1 agrees at 7 bases. In germline, CDR1 is MDHEN, CDR2 SYDVKM. The CDR3 covers 13 residues. The V segment lost 6 bases and the J segment 1 base; nucleotides outside the gene matches: 2. Here the CDR3 reads CASRGTDNYGYTF. The CDR3 DNA reads TGTGCCAGCAGGGGGACAGATAACTATGGCTACACCTTC.

The rearrangement joins TRBV5-4 to TRBJ1-1, with 7 bases identical to TRBD1. The germline gives CDR1 SGHNT, CDR2 YYREEE (reference sequence). This CDR3 region has 15 residues. The J segment lost 6 bases and the V segment lost 8 bases, leaving 16 bases of the junction unmatched. The CDR3 sequence: CASHYSGRGYAEAFF. Written as DNA, the CDR3 is TGTGCCAGTCACTATTCGGGCAGGGGGTACGCTGAAGCTTTCTTT.

This clone was picked up one time. The V and J genes are TRBV5-8 and TRBJ1-5, with a tentative D call TRBD1 (6 bases). The germline CDR1 and CDR2 sequences are SGHTS and YDEGEE. Trimming left V 0 bases short and J 5 bases short, with 12 bases between. CDR3 length: 15 residues. The CDR3 DNA reads as TGTGCCAGCAGCTTGGTACAGGGAAGGTATCAGCCCCAGCATTTT. Translating gives CASSLVQGRYQPQHF.

As DNA, the CDR3 is TGTGCCAGCAGCCGAGACCTAGCGGGAGTCGGAGAGCAGTACTTC. Translating gives CASSRDLAGVGEQYF. The chain recombines TRBV3-1 (or the pseudogene TRBV3-2) with TRBJ2-7; 10 nucleotides line up with TRBD2. The germline V gene encodes CDR1 LGHDT and CDR2 YNNKEL (reference sequence). The CDR3 totals 15 residues. Unmatched junction bases numbered 10, after V lost 4 bases and J lost 7 bases.

The chain couples TRBV19 to TRBJ2-3; 8 nucleotides agree with TRBD1. Germline V gene data show CDR1 as LNHDA and CDR2 as SQIVND (reference sequence). This CDR3 spans 15 amino acids. The J segment lost 4 bases and the V segment lost 0 bases, leaving 3 bases of the junction unmatched. The CDR3 DNA follows: TGTGCCAGTAGTATAGAGGACAGGGCGGCAGATACGCAGTATTTT. This sequence encodes CASSIEDRAADTQYF. Combining the CDR3 with reference TRBV19 and TRBJ2-3 gives the whole variable domain DGGITQSPKYLFRKEGQNVTLSCEQNLNHDAMYWYRQDPGQGLRLIYYSQIVNDFQKGDIAEGYSVSREKKESFPLTVTSAQKNPTAFYLCASSIEDRAADTQYFGPGTRLTVL.

V usage is TRBV10-3 and J usage is TRBJ1-2; 7 bases align to TRBD1. CDR1 ENHRY and CDR2 SYGVKD come from the germline V gene. This CDR3 region has 14 residues. The V and J ends lost 2 bases and 8 bases, in that order; junction bases with no gene match: 8. The CDR3 DNA is TGTGCCATCAGTGAGAGCAGGGGGACTCAGGGCTACACCTTC. Amino acids: CAISESRGTQGYTF.

V usage is TRBV7-7 and J usage is TRBJ2-5; TRBD2 matches at 7 bases. The CDR3 covers 14 residues. V trimming: 1 base; J trimming: 3 bases; junction bases outside the gene matches: 2. From germline, CDR1 is SSHAT and CDR2 FNYEAQ (reference sequence). CDR3 in DNA: TGTGCCAGCAGCTTAGGGGCGGGAGAAGAGACCCAGTACTTC. This gives the protein CASSLGAGEETQYF. Supplemented by reference TRBV7-7 and TRBJ2-5, the full variable domain reads GAGVSQSPRYKVTKRGQDVTLRCDPISSHATLYWYQQALGQGPEFLTYFNYEAQPDKSGLPSDRFSAERPEGSISTLTIQRTEQRDSAMYRCASSLGAGEETQYFGPGTRLLVL.

With respect to this clone: This sample includes further DNA sequences coding for the same CDR3. The chain recombines TRBV9 with TRBJ1-1; D perhaps matches TRBD1 (5 bases). The CDR3 has 13 residues. The V and J ends lost 4 bases and 2 bases respectively, with 9 bases between them. Germline V lookup: CDR1 SGDLS, CDR2 YYNGEE. CDR3 bases: TGTGCCAGCAGCCCCGGGGGAAACACTGAAGCTTTCTTT. Translated, it gives CASSPGGNTEAFF. Full variable domain (outside the CDR3, taken from reference TRBV9 and TRBJ1-1): DSGVTQTPKHLITATGQRVTLRCSPRSGDLSVYWYQQSLDQGLQFLIQYYNGEERAKGNILERFSAQQFPDLHSELNLSSLELGDSALYFCASSPGGNTEAFFGQGTRLTVV.

This clone was seen just once. The CDR3 DNA reads as TGTGCCAGTAGTATTCCAGGGGTTGACGAGCAGTACTTC. It is translated as CASSIPGVDEQYF. The rearrangement links TRBV19 to TRBJ2-7; the D gene is possibly TRBD1 (6 bases). The CDR3 consists of 13 residues. Germline-derived CDR1 and CDR2 are LNHDA and SQIVND (reference sequence). V lost 3 bases and J 5 bases, leaving 11 bases between the germline ends. Drawing the rest from reference TRBV19 and TRBJ2-7, the complete variable domain is DGGITQSPKYLFRKEGQNVTLSCEQNLNHDAMYWYRQDPGQGLRLIYYSQIVNDFQKGDIAEGYSVSREKKESFPLTVTSAQKNPTAFYLCASSIPGVDEQYFGPGTRLTVT.

The chain couples TRBV28 to TRBJ1-1; D ambiguous. Trimming took off 0 bases at V and 2 bases at J, with 10 bases between the two ends. Looked up from germline, CDR1 is MDHEN and CDR2 is SYDVKM. The CDR3 length is 15 residues. In DNA, the CDR3 is TGTGCCAGCAGTTTATGGGGCGTACTCAACACTGAAGCTTTCTTT. This sequence encodes CASSLWGVLNTEAFF.

The chain employs TRBV5-8 and TRBJ2-1; TRBD2 agrees at 11 bases. Germline V CDR1 and CDR2: SGHTS, YDEGEE. CDR3 size: 15 residues. Trimming removed 4 bases from V and 5 bases from J; junction bases left unmatched: 5. CDR3 DNA: TGTGCCAGCAGCCATGGGACTAGCGGAGACAATGAGCAGTTCTTC. Its translation is CASSHGTSGDNEQFF.

CDR3 sequence: CSATQETQYF. The CDR3 nucleotides are TGCAGTGCTACACAAGAGACCCAGTACTTC. This rearrangement joins TRBV20-1 to TRBJ2-5; D is undetermined. V was shortened by 4 bases and J by 2 bases, with 2 bases between the two germline ends. CDR1 DFQATT and CDR2 SNEGSKA come from the germline V gene (reference sequence). The CDR3 extends over 10 amino acids.

This chain's CDR3 is CATSMGQGGEKLFF. Written as DNA, the CDR3 is TGTGCCACCAGCATGGGACAGGGGGGCGAAAAACTGTTTTTT. This rearrangement joins TRBV15 to TRBJ1-4; 11 bases align to TRBD1. CDR3 length equals 14 residues. The germline gives CDR1 LNHNV, CDR2 YYDKDF (reference sequence). V shed 4 bases and J 8 bases; nucleotides not matched to a gene: 3. Full variable domain (rest looked up from reference TRBV15 and TRBJ1-4): DAMVIQNPRYQVTQFGKPVTLSCSQTLNHNVMYWYQQKSSQAPKLLFHYYDKDFNNEADTPDNFQSRRPNTSFCFLDIRSPGLGDTAMYLCATSMGQGGEKLFFGSGTQLSVL.

CDR3 nucleotide sequence: TGTGCCAGCAGCTTACCGGGACTATCTGGGGGTGAGCAGTTCTTC. It is translated as CASSLPGLSGGEQFF. This chain joins TRBV11-3 and TRBJ2-1; 7 nucleotides line up with TRBD2. The CDR3 runs to 15 residues. Losses at the gene ends were 2 bases for V and 9 bases for J; bases not matched to a gene: 10. Germline-derived CDR1 and CDR2 are SGHNT and YENEEA.

This rearrangement joins TRBV9 to TRBJ2-1; 9 nucleotides match TRBD2. V gave up 2 bases and J gave up 2 bases; unmatched junction bases: 5. The CDR3 sequence is 16 residues long. CDR1 and CDR2 from the germline V gene are SGDLS and YYNGEE. CDR3 in DNA: TGTGCCAGCAGCGTTGGTAGCGGGGGAACCTACAATGAGCAGTTCTTC. Translated, it gives CASSVGSGGTYNEQFF.

The V and J genes are TRBV6-1 and TRBJ2-7; a weak D match, TRBD1 (5 bases). Looked up from germline, CDR1 is MNHNS and CDR2 is SASEGT. V lost 0 bases, J lost 4 bases, and 10 bases lay in between. This CDR3 spans 14 amino acids. The CDR3 region has the DNA TGTGCCAGCAGTGAAGCGGCCAGGGTTTACGAGCAGTACTTC. Protein sequence: CASSEAARVYEQYF.

The genes are TRBV18 and TRBJ2-7, with TRBD2 matching over 7 bases. The ends lost 6 bases at V and 5 bases at J; junction bases unmatched: 10. The germline CDR1 and CDR2 sequences are KGHSH and LQKENI. The CDR3 has 14 residues. Here the CDR3 reads CASSLGLEADEQYF. The DNA of the CDR3 is TGTGCCAGCTCCCTCGGACTAGAGGCCGACGAGCAGTACTTC.

The rearrangement uses TRBV15 and TRBJ2-5, with 10 bases matching TRBD2. This CDR3 has 15 amino acids. From germline, CDR1 is LNHNV and CDR2 YYDKDF (reference sequence). V dropped 3 bases and J dropped 2; count of bases not matched to a gene: 3. This CDR3 is CATSRQAGGQETQYF. CDR3 in DNA: TGTGCCACCAGCAGGCAAGCGGGAGGGCAAGAGACCCAGTACTTC.

This clone appeared a few times. The chain recombines TRBV7-9 with TRBJ2-7, with 7 bases fitting TRBD1. Trimming took 5 bases from V and 6 from J; bases not matched to a gene: 4. In germline, CDR1 is SEHNR, CDR2 FQNEAQ (reference sequence). The CDR3 sequence is 12 residues long. The CDR3 nucleotides read TGTGCCAGCAGCCGACAGGGTCGCGAGCAGTACTTC. It encodes CASSRQGREQYF.

The J gene is TRBJ1-5, the V gene TRBV27; D uncertain. The length of the CDR3 is 16 residues. Trimming stripped 5 bases from V and 4 bases from J, with 18 bases between. Germline V gene lookup returns CDR1 MNHEY and CDR2 SMNVEV (reference sequence). CDR3 sequence reads: CASSQSYGRVNQPQHF. CDR3 bases: TGTGCCAGCAGTCAATCGTACGGGAGAGTTAATCAGCCCCAGCATTTT.

The CDR3 protein is CASSPYRGGTEAFF. The CDR3 DNA reads TGTGCCAGCAGCCCCTACAGGGGGGGCACTGAAGCTTTCTTT. V gene TRBV14 combines with J gene TRBJ1-1; 8 nucleotides agree with TRBD1. V was pared by 4 bases and J by 4 bases, with 5 bases of the junction left unmatched. Per the germline V gene, CDR1 is SGHDN and CDR2 is FVKESK. The length of the CDR3 is 14 residues.

The gene calls are TRBV14 and TRBJ2-1, with 7 bases fitting TRBD2. Germline values: CDR1 SGHDN, CDR2 FVKESK. With 1 base clipped from V and 7 bases from J, the junction kept 4 bases outside the gene matches. CDR3 size: 14 residues. The CDR3 bases are TGTGCCAGCAGCCAAGTAGTACTAGCGAATGAGCAGTTCTTC. Its translation: CASSQVVLANEQFF.

The chain couples TRBV27 to TRBJ1-5; TRBD1 matches at 7 bases. V gave up 5 bases and J gave up 5 bases; unmatched junction bases: 6. There are 14 residues in the CDR3. Per germline, CDR1 MNHEY and CDR2 SMNVEV (reference sequence). The CDR3 reads CASSRQGGDQPQHF. The DNA for the CDR3 is TGTGCCAGCAGTCGACAGGGAGGTGATCAGCCCCAGCATTTT.

This chain connects TRBV11-2 to TRBJ1-4; D perhaps matches TRBD1 (5 bases). The CDR3 length is 15 residues. V was cut by 5 bases and J by 7 bases, with 17 bases left in between. Germline V CDR1 and CDR2: SGHAT, FQNNGV. Here the CDR3 reads CASSPNPGPGEKLFF. DNA for the CDR3: TGTGCCAGCAGCCCAAATCCAGGGCCGGGTGAAAAACTGTTTTTT.

The chain joins TRBV2 to TRBJ1-2, with TRBD1 matching over 9 bases. The CDR3 sequence is 15 residues long. Germline CDR1 SNHLY, CDR2 FYNNEI. Trimming at V came to 6 bases and at J to 8 bases, leaving 13 bases not matched to a gene. CDR3 nucleotides: TGTGCCAGCAGGAGCCGGGACAGGGATTTAGAGGGCTACACCTTC. Its protein product is CASRSRDRDLEGYTF.

The chain combines TRBV28 with TRBJ2-5; D perhaps matches TRBD1 (6 bases). V was cut by 6 bases and J by 5 bases, with 13 bases left in between. CDR3 length equals 13 residues. CDR1 and CDR2 from the germline V gene are MDHEN and SYDVKM. CDR3 loop: CASSSNTGETQYF. In nucleotides, the CDR3 is TGTGCCAGCAGCTCCAACACAGGGGAGACCCAGTACTTC.